The 19 T cell receptor beta chains below all came from one sample that was sequenced in a study of T cell repertoires in cytomegalovirus infection (dated by TCRdb to about 2019). In the paper's terms, the treatment or condition label means: in vitro stimulation with specific CMV peptide epitopes to enrich CMV-specific T cells. Sequencing relied on an Illumina HiSeq 1500. Starting from the raw public reads, TCRdb applied fastp trimming at Q25, assembled clones with MiXCR and retained in-frame beta chains. Each CDR3 protein gets just one entry, which takes the most common genes and DNA from the rows behind it. The sample table contains 900,000 to 950,000 distinct CDR3 sequences; only one count was recorded for about a third of them. Roughly 12% of the sample comes from the top ten. Antigen specificity for these receptors is unknown. The sample in question was cultured CD8+ T cells from PBMCs, obtained from culture after CMV antigen stimulation. Every receptor here comes from a human donor in good health (CMV status not recorded). Some clones in this sample may be carry-over from other donors' samples.

This rearrangement joins TRBV27 to TRBJ1-2, with D unclear. The CDR3 runs 15 residues. The V end lost 6 bases, the J end lost 4 bases, and 18 bases lay between the germline ends. Germline V gives CDR1 MNHEY, CDR2 SMNVEV (reference sequence). Here the CDR3 DNA reads TGTGCCAGCAGCCCCCAGATGCTTGTCGTCTATGGCTACACCTTC. This gives the protein CASSPQMLVVYGYTF.

A few counts support this clonotype. CDR3 residues: CASEMPGQADNEQFF. CDR3 in DNA: TGTGCCAGTGAAATGCCGGGACAGGCGGACAATGAGCAGTTCTTC. This chain connects TRBV19 to TRBJ2-1, with 8 positions matching TRBD1. CDR1 and CDR2 (germline): LNHDA, SQIVND (reference sequence). CDR3 length equals 15 residues. V was pared by 8 bases and J by 5 bases, with 11 bases of the junction left unmatched.

This clonotype was detected a few times. The CDR3 DNA follows: TGTGCCAGCAGCTTAGATGGGACAGGGGCAGAGAAGGACGGGGAGCTGTTTTTT. Protein product: CASSLDGTGAEKDGELFF. This rearrangement joins TRBV11-2 to TRBJ2-2, with 10 bases lining up with TRBD1. The CDR3 has 18 amino acids. Germline V gene data show CDR1 as SGHAT and CDR2 as FQNNGV. J lost 7 bases, V lost 0 bases, and 11 bases had no gene match. The full variable domain, rest sourced from reference TRBV11-2 and TRBJ2-2, is EAGVAQSPRYKIIEKRQSVAFWCNPISGHATLYWYQQILGQGPKLLIQFQNNGVVDDSQLPKDRFSAERLKGVDSTLKIQPAKLEDSAVYLCASSLDGTGAEKDGELFFGEGSRLTVL.

The J gene is TRBJ2-5, the V gene TRBV6-2 or TRBV6-3; a weak D match, TRBD2 (6 bases). The germline V and J ends were trimmed by 7 bases and 3 bases, with 15 bases remaining between them. CDR3 length equals 14 residues. Germline V gene data show CDR1 as MNHEY and CDR2 as SVGEGT. The CDR3 coding sequence is TGTGCCAGCACCTCACGGGGGACCGAAGAGACCCAGTACTTC. Its protein product is CASTSRGTEETQYF.

This clonotype came up a few times. The chain is built from TRBV6-1 and TRBJ2-1; D might be TRBD2 (6 bases). CDR1 is MNHNS and CDR2 is SASEGT in the germline V gene. This CDR3 is 11 amino acids long. The CDR3 bases are TGTGCTAGCGGAGGGTACAATGAGCAGTTCTTC. This codes for CASGGYNEQFF.

This clonotype has ten or more counts. The genes are TRBV6-2 or TRBV6-3 and TRBJ1-1, with D possibly matching TRBD1 (5 bases). The length of the CDR3 is 15 residues. Germline CDR1 and CDR2: MNHEY and SVGEGT. The ends were cut back, 2 bases at V and 7 bases at J, with 17 bases in the middle. This CDR3 is CASSYPSGIENEAFF. The DNA of the CDR3 is TGTGCCAGCAGTTACCCATCAGGGATAGAGAATGAAGCTTTCTTT.

The chain uses TRBV12-3 or TRBV12-4 and TRBJ1-2; no clear D gene. Trimming removed 5 bases at V and 4 bases at J, with 17 bases between. The CDR3 sequence is 15 residues long. CDR3 DNA sequence: TGTGCCAGCAGTCCCGGCAGGCCGGGCCTCTATGGCTACACCTTC. This translates into CASSPGRPGLYGYTF.

V gene TRBV5-1 combines with J gene TRBJ2-6; D unclear. Trimming took off 0 bases at V and 2 bases at J, with 12 bases between the two ends. The CDR3 has 17 amino acids. The germline gives CDR1 SGHRS, CDR2 YFSETQ. In DNA, the CDR3 is TGCGCCAGCAGCTTGGCAGACAAGGCTCCTGGGGCCAACGTCCTGACTTTC. This sequence encodes CASSLADKAPGANVLTF.

This clonotype was detected a few times. The V gene is TRBV4-1, the J gene TRBJ2-7, with D possibly called TRBD1 or TRBD2 (5 bases each). This CDR3 is 13 amino acids long. Between the trimmed V and J ends, which lost 4 bases and 5 bases, there was a span of 12 bases. The V gene's germline CDR1 is MGHRA and CDR2 YSYEKL. Here the CDR3 DNA reads TGCGCCAGCAGCCGGGGGATGGGCGACGAGCAGTACGTC. It translates to CASSRGMGDEQYV.

There are a few counts of this clonotype. The chain combines TRBV15 with TRBJ2-1; no firm D call. Germline V gene sequence: CDR1 LNHNV, CDR2 YYDKDF (reference sequence). Trimming stripped 1 base from V and 4 bases from J, with 17 bases between. This CDR3 comprises 17 residues. CDR3 in DNA: TGTGCCACCAGCAGAGCTCCCGGGCTAACTCTATACAATGAGCAGTTCTTC. It yields the protein CATSRAPGLTLYNEQFF.

The chain carries TRBV28 and TRBJ1-2; 10 bases match TRBD1. Germline-derived CDR1 and CDR2 are MDHEN and SYDVKM. This CDR3 has 17 amino acids. V lost 2 bases and J lost 4; bases outside the gene matches: 10. The CDR3 reads CASSLPPFRTGGYGYTF. In nucleotides, the CDR3 is TGTGCCAGCAGTTTACCACCTTTTAGGACAGGGGGCTATGGCTACACCTTC.

This clonotype has at least ten counts. CDR3 region: CASSVDSGFRTEAFF. The CDR3, as DNA: TGTGCCAGCTCAGTTGACTCGGGGTTCCGGACTGAAGCTTTCTTT. This chain uses TRBV12-3 or TRBV12-4 with TRBJ1-1; no reliable D call. V was clipped by 8 bases and J by 5 bases, with 21 bases between them. This CDR3 is built from 15 residues.

This clonotype was detected a few times. DNA for the CDR3: TGTGCCAGCAGTCCCTATCCAACTAATGAAAAACTGTTTTTT. Encoded protein: CASSPYPTNEKLFF. The chain recombines TRBV28 with TRBJ1-4; unclear D gene. This CDR3 is 14 amino acids long. The germline V gene encodes CDR1 MDHEN and CDR2 SYDVKM. V was trimmed by 5 bases and J by 0 bases, leaving 7 bases between them.

This clonotype was detected only a few times. V and J are TRBV9 and TRBJ2-1; TRBD2 aligns across 7 bases. CDR1 is SGDLS and CDR2 is YYNGEE in the germline V gene. The CDR3 is 15 amino acids. V shed 0 bases and J 7 bases; nucleotides not matched to a gene: 7. The CDR3 reads CASSVGGGGWNEQFF. CDR3 in DNA: TGTGCCAGCAGCGTAGGCGGGGGAGGGTGGAATGAGCAGTTCTTC.

This clonotype was recorded at least ten times. The gene calls are TRBV7-6 and TRBJ1-1, with a weak D call TRBD1 (5 bases). V shed 4 bases and J shed 5 bases, with 14 bases lying between them. The germline gives CDR1 SGHVS, CDR2 FNYEAQ. The CDR3 sequence is 14 residues long. For the CDR3, the DNA is TGTGCCAGCAGCTCATCCTCAGGGATGACTGAAGCTTTCTTT. Encoded protein: CASSSSSGMTEAFF.

This clonotype showed up just once. V usage is TRBV6-6 and J usage is TRBJ2-4; D unclear. The CDR3 contains 17 residues. V was trimmed by 0 bases and J by 0 bases, leaving 12 bases between them. Germline V CDR1 and CDR2: MNHNY, SVGAGI (reference sequence). The CDR3 loop reads CASSYSTYSIAKNIQYF. CDR3 DNA sequence: TGTGCCAGCAGTTACTCGACTTATAGCATAGCCAAAAACATTCAGTACTTC.

The table lists this clonotype with a few counts. This rearrangement joins TRBV7-9 to TRBJ1-1, with D unresolved. Trimming removed 2 bases at V and 1 base at J, with 8 bases between. Germline CDR1 reads SEHNR; CDR2 reads FQNEAQ (reference sequence). The CDR3 consists of 14 residues. CDR3 nucleotides: TGTGCCAGCAGCTTAACAGCCCCGAACACTGAAGCTTTCTTT. Translation gives CASSLTAPNTEAFF.

This clonotype has just one count. CDR3 loop: CASSLYSQLDTQYF. The CDR3 nucleotides are TGTGCCAGCAGTTTATACTCGCAGTTAGATACGCAGTATTTT. The rearrangement joins TRBV27 to TRBJ2-3, with D uncertain. The V gene lost 1 base and the J gene lost 5 bases, with 10 bases spanning the gap. Germline assignment: CDR1 MNHEY and CDR2 SMNVEV (reference sequence). This CDR3 has 14 residues.

The chain carries TRBV27 and TRBJ2-7, with D maybe TRBD2 (7 bases). Germline values: CDR1 MNHEY, CDR2 SMNVEV (reference sequence). Trimming pared 5 bases from V and 5 bases from J, leaving 16 bases between. This CDR3 is built from 14 residues. The chain's CDR3 is CASSPKGGGHEQYV. The CDR3, as DNA: TGTGCCAGCAGTCCCAAAGGGGGGGGTCACGAGCAGTACGTC.